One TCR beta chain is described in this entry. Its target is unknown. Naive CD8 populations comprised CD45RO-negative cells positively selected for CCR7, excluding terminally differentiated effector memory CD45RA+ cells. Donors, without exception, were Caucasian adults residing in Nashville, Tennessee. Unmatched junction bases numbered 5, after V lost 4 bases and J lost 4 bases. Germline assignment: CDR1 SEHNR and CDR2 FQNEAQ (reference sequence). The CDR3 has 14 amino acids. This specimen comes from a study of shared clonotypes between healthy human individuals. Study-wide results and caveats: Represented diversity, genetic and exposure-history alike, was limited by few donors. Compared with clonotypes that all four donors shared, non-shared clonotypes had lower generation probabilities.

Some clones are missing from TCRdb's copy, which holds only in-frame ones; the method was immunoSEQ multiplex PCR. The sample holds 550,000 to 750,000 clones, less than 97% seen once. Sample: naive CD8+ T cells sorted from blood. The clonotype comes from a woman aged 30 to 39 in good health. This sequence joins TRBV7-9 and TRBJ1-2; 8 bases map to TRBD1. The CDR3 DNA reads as TGTGCCAGCAGCTCCGGGACAGGCCGCTATGGCTACACCTTC. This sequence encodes CASSSGTGRYGYTF.